This T cell receptor beta chain was recorded in a study of beta chain features in type 1 diabetes. General observations from the study: Compared with healthy donors, patients appeared to share more similar naive, central memory and regulatory TCRB repertoires. The study found moderately but significantly shorter TCRB CDR3s in all four CD4+ subsets of Type 1 diabetes patients.

As to this clone: The antigen remains undetermined.

V was cut by 4 bases and J by 0 bases, with 19 bases left in between. Germline CDR1 reads MNHNS; CDR2 reads SASEGT. CDR3 length: 18 amino acids. What was sequenced were expressed TCRB transcripts, since all of the isolated RNA had been reverse transcribed. Some clones are missing from TCRdb's copy, which holds only in-frame ones; the method was immunoSEQ multiplex PCR. This table has 150,000 to 200,000 clones, approximately 9.1% appearing once. The sample consisted of central memory CD4+ T cells from blood. The sequence derives from a woman aged 30 to 39 with type 1 diabetes. This chain connects TRBV6-1 to TRBJ2-1; perhaps TRBD1 as D (6 bases). The CDR3 reads CASSGTYSQGSSYNEQFF. The CDR3 nucleotides read TGTGCCAGCAGTGGTACCTATTCACAGGGTAGCTCCTACAATGAGCAGTTCTTC.